The source of this T cell receptor (beta chain) is a study of T cell responses to AZD1222 COVID-19 vaccine. Points from the study as a whole: Two doses of AZD1222 preceded a rise in Spike-specific TCR breadth and depth. Along spike, vaccine-associated CD4 TCRs were found throughout, with dominance at 160-218 and 743-854. Unmutated variant regions reportedly attract nearly half of all spike-specific TCRs.

Data came from immunoSEQ multiplex PCR; TCRdb stores just in-frame clones and leaves some out. The sample has 150,000 or so clones, around 90% seen once. Pooling covered second doses at about 4 or about 12 weeks. This clone was counted once. The target antigen is unknown. The sequences come from peripheral blood, collected 28 days after the second AZD1222 dose. This clonotype originated in an adult who received the AZD1222 COVID-19 vaccine.

CDR3 sequence: CASSSLAGGLSTDTQYF. The CDR3 nucleotides are TGCGCCAGCAGCTCTCTAGCGGGGGGCCTAAGCACAGATACGCAGTATTTT. This chain uses TRBV5-1 with TRBJ2-3; 11 nucleotides match TRBD2. Trimming removed 3 bases from V and 0 bases from J; junction bases left unmatched: 6. CDR1 is SGHRS, CDR2 YFSETQ, per germline. The CDR3 has 17 amino acids.